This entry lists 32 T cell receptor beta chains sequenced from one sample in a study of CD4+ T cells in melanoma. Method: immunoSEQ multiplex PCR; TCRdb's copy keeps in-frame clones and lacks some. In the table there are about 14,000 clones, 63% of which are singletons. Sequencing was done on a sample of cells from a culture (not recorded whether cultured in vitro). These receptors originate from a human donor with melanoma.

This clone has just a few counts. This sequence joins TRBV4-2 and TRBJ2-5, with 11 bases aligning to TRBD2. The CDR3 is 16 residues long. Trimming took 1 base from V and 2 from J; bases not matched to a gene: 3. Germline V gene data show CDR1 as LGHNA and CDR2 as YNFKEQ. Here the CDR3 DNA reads TGTGCCAGCAGCCAAGCAGGGACTAGCGGACAAGAGACCCAGTACTTC. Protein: CASSQAGTSGQETQYF.

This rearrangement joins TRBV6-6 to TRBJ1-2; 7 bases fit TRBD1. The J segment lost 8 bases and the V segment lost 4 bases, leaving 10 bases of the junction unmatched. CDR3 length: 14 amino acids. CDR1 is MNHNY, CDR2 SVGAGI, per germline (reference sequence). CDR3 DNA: TGTGCCAGCAGTTTTGACAGGGTCGAGGGAGGCTACACCTTC. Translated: CASSFDRVEGGYTF.

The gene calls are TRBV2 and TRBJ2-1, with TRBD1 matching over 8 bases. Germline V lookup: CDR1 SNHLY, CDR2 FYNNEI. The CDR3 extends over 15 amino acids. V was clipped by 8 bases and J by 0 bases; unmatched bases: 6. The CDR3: CASDGQGGSYNEQFF. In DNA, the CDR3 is TGTGCCAGCGATGGACAGGGTGGCTCCTACAATGAGCAGTTCTTC. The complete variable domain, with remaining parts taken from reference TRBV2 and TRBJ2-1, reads EPEVTQTPSHQVTQMGQEVILRCVPISNHLYFYWYRQILGQKVEFLVSFYNNEISEKSEIFDDQFSVERPDGSNFTLKIRSTKLEDSAMYFCASDGQGGSYNEQFFGPGTRLTVL.

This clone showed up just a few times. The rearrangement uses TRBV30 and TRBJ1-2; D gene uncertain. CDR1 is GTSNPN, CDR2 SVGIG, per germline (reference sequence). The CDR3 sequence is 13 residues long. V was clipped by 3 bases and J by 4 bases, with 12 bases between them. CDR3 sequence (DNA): TGTGCCTGGAGCCTTGTACCCCCCTATGGCTACACCTTC. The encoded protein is CAWSLVPPYGYTF.

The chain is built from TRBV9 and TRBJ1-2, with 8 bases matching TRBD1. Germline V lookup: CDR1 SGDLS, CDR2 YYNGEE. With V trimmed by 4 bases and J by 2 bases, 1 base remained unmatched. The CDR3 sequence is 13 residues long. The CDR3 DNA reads TGTGCCAGCAGCCGGGACAGGAACTATGGCTACACCTTC. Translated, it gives CASSRDRNYGYTF.

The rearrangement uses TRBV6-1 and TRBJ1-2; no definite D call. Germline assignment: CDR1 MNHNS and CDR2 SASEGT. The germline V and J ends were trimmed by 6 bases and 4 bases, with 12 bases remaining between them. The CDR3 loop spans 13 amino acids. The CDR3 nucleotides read TGTGCCAGCAGCATGGACCCCATCTATGGCTACACCTTC. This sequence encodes CASSMDPIYGYTF.

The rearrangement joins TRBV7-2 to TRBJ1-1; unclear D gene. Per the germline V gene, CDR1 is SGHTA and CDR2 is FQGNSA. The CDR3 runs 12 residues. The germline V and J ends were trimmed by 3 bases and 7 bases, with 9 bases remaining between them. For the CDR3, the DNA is TGTGCCAGCAGCTTGAGGGTTGGTGAAGCTTTCTTT. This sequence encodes CASSLRVGEAFF.

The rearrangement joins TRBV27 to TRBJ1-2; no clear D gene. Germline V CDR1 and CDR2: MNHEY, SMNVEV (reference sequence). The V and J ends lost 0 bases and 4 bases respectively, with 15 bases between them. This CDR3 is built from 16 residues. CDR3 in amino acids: CASSLSSRHPRYGYTF. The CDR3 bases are TGTGCCAGCAGTTTATCGAGCAGGCATCCCCGCTATGGCTACACCTTC.

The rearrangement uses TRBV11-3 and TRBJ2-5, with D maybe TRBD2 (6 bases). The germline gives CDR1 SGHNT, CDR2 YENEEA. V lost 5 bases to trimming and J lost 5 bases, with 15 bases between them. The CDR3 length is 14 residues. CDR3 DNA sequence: TGTGCCAGCAGCACCGGGGGTTCTGGGGAGACCCAGTACTTC. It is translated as CASSTGGSGETQYF.

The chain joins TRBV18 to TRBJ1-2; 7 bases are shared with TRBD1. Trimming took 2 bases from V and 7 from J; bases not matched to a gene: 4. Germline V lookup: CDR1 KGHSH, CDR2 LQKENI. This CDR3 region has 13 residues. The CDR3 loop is CASSPDRDSGYTF. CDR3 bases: TGTGCCAGCTCACCAGACAGGGACTCTGGCTACACCTTC.

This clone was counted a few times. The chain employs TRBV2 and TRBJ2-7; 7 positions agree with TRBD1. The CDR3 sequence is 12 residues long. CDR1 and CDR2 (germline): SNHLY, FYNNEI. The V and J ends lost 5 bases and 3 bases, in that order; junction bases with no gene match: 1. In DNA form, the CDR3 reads TGTGCCAGCAGTCGGGACAGCTACGAGCAGTACTTC. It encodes CASSRDSYEQYF.

CDR3 coding DNA: TGTGCCAGCAGACAAGGACAGAACACCGGGGAGCTGTTTTTT. This gives the protein CASRQGQNTGELFF. The gene calls are TRBV6-6 and TRBJ2-2, with a tentative D call TRBD1 (5 bases). The CDR3 totals 14 residues. Germline lookup yields CDR1 MNHNY and CDR2 SVGAGI (reference sequence). The V end was cut by 6 bases, the J end by 1 base, with 9 bases between.

In DNA form, the CDR3 reads TGTGCCAGCACTGCGGACAGGAGGGCGCAGCCCCAGCATTTT. Translation: CASTADRRAQPQHF. The chain links TRBV2 to TRBJ1-5; TRBD1 agrees at 7 bases. V lost 7 bases, J lost 7 bases, and 10 bases stayed unmatched. This CDR3 contains 14 residues. From germline, CDR1 is SNHLY and CDR2 FYNNEI.

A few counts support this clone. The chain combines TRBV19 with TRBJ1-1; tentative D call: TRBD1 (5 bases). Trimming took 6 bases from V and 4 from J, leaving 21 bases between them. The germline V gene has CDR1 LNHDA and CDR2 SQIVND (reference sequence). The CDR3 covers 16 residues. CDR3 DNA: TGTGCCAGTAGGACGGGACTTTCGAGGGATGGCACTGAAGCTTTCTTT. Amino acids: CASRTGLSRDGTEAFF.

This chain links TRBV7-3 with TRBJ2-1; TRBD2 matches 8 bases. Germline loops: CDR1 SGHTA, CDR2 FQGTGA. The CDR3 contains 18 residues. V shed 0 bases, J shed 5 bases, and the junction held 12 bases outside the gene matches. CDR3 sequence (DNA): TGTGCCAGCAGCTTAACGAGGGATAAGCGGGGGAGCGACAATGAGCAGTTCTTC. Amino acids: CASSLTRDKRGSDNEQFF.

This CDR3 reads CASSWGLSGMYGYTF. CDR3 DNA: TGTGCCAGCAGCTGGGGCCTCTCGGGGATGTATGGCTACACCTTC. J is TRBJ1-2 and V is TRBV19; D perhaps matches TRBD1 (5 bases). CDR1 LNHDA and CDR2 SQIVND come from the germline V gene (reference sequence). This CDR3 has 15 amino acids. V was cut by 9 bases and J by 5 bases, with 22 bases left in between.

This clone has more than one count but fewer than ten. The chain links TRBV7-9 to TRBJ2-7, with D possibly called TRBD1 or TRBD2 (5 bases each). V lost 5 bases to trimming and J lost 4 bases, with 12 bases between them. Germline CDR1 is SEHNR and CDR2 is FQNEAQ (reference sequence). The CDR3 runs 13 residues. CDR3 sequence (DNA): TGTGCCAGCAGCCGGGACCGCTTATACGAGCAGTACTTC. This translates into CASSRDRLYEQYF.

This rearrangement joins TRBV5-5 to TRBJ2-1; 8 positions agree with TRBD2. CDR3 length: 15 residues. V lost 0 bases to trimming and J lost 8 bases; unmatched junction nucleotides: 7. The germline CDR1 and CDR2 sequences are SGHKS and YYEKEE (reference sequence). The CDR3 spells CASSLARGGADEQFF. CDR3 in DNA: TGTGCCAGCAGCTTGGCCCGGGGGGGGGCGGATGAGCAGTTCTTC.

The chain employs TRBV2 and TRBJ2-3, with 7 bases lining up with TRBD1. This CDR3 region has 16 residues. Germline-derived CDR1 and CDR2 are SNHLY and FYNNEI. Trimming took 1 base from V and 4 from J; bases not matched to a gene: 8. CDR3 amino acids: CASSEEVTGMSDTQYF. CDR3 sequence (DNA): TGTGCCAGCAGTGAAGAGGTGACAGGGATGTCAGATACGCAGTATTTT.

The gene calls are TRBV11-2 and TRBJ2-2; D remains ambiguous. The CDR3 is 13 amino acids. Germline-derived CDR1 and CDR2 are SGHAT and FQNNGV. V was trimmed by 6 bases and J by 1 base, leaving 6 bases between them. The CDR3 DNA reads TGTGCCAGCAGGCCCAGGAACACCGGGGAGCTGTTTTTT. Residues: CASRPRNTGELFF.

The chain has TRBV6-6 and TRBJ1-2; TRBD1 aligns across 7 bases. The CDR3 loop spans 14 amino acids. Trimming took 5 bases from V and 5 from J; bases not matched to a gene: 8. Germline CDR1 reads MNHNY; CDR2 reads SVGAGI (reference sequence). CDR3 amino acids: CASSTGTALYGYTF. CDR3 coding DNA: TGTGCCAGCAGTACCGGGACAGCTCTATATGGCTACACCTTC.

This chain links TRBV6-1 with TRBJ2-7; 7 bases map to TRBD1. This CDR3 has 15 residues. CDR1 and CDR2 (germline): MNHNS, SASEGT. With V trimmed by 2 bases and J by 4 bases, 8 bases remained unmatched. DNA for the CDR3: TGTGCCAGCAGTGAATCTGGGACAGCTACATACGAGCAGTACTTC. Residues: CASSESGTATYEQYF.

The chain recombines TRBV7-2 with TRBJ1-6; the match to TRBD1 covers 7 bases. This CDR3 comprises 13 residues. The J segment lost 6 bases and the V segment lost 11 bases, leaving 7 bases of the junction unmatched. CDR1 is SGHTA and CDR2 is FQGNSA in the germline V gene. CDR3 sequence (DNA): TGTGCCGTTAAGACAGGGACTAATTCACCCCTCCACTTT. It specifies CAVKTGTNSPLHF.

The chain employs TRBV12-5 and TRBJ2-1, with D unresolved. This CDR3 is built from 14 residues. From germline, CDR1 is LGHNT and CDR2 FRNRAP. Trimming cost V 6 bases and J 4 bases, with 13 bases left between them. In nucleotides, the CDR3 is TGTGCTAGTGGGCCGATTACAGAGTACAATGAGCAGTTCTTC. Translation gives CASGPITEYNEQFF.

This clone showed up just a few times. The CDR3 reads CASSPMTANYGYTF. The CDR3 DNA reads as TGTGCCAGCAGCCCAATGACAGCGAACTATGGCTACACCTTC. This chain connects TRBV11-2 to TRBJ1-2, with D possibly TRBD1 on 5 matching bases. From germline, CDR1 is SGHAT and CDR2 FQNNGV. CDR3 length: 14 residues. V gave up 5 bases and J gave up 2 bases, with 12 bases separating them.

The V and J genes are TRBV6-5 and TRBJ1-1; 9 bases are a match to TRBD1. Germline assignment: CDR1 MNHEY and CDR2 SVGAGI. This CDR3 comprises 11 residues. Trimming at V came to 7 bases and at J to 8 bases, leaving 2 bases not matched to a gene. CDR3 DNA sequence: TGTGCCAGCATAGACAGGGGGGAAGCTTTCTTT. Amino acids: CASIDRGEAFF.

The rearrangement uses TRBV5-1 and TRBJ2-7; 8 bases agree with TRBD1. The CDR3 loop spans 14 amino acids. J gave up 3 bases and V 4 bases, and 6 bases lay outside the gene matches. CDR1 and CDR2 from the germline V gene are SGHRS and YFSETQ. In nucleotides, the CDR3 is TGCGCCAGCAGCCGGAGACAGGGGAACTACGAGCAGTACTTC. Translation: CASSRRQGNYEQYF.

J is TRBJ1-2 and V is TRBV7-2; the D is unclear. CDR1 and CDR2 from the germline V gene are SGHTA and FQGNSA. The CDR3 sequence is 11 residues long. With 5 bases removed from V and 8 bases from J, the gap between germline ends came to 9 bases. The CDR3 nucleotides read TGTGCCAGCAGCCTCAATACAGGCTACACCTTC. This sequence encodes CASSLNTGYTF.

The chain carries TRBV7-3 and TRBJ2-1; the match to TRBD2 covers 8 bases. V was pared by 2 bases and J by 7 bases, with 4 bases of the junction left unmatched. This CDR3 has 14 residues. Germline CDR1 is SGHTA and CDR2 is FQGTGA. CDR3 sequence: CASSLAGGPNEQFF. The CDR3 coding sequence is TGTGCCAGCAGCTTAGCGGGGGGCCCGAATGAGCAGTTCTTC.

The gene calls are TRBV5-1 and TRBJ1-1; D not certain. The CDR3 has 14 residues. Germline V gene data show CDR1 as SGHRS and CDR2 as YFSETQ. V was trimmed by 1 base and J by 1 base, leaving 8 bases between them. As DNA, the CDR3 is TGCGCCAGCAGCTTGTGGAATCGGAACACTGAAGCTTTCTTT. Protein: CASSLWNRNTEAFF.

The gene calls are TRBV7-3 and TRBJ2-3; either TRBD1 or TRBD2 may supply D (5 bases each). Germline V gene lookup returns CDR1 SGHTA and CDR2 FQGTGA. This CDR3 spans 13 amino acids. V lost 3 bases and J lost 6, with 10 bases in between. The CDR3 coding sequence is TGTGCCAGCAGCTTGGGATGGGGGGATACGCAGTATTTT. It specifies CASSLGWGDTQYF.

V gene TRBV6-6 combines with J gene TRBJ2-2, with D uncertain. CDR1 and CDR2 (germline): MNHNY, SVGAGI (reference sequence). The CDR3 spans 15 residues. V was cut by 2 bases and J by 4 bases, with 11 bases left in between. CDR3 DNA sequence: TGTGCCAGCAGTTACGGCGCAGGCAGCACCGGGGAGCTGTTTTTT. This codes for CASSYGAGSTGELFF.